This TCR beta chain emerged from a study of blood T cell repertoires in COVID-19. Study overall: Samples representing acute and convalescent COVID-19 were sourced from the United States, Italy and Spain. PBMCs, B-cell-depleted T cells, or T cells provided the cDNA or gDNA that made up the material.

This clone occurred a few times. Per germline, CDR1 KGHDR and CDR2 SFDVKD. V was trimmed by 4 bases and J by 4 bases, leaving 9 bases between them. This CDR3 is built from 13 residues. Original data processing: The assay estimated nucleated cells by amplifying reference gene primers. Sequencing used immunoSEQ multiplex PCR; TCRdb keeps in-frame clones, though not all of them. V and J calls and clone size are given by that table; D and trimming were obtained from the DNA. This table has about 220,000 clones, 80% to 85% appearing once. Seattle researchers signed up patients amid active infection and tracked them longitudinally.

The origin of this receptor is a woman between 70 and 85 years old with COVID-19, enrolled during active disease. The V call is TRBV24-1, the J call TRBJ1-1; D is possibly TRBD1 (5 bases). Specimen: peripheral blood. As DNA, the CDR3 is TGTGCCACCAGTGACGGGGGAGTCACTGAAGCTTTCTTT. Translation gives CATSDGGVTEAFF.